The 17 T cell receptor beta chains reported below all come from one sample, sequenced in a study of identical twins. TCRdb passed the 5' RACE reads through MiXCR, listing each CDR3 protein once. The table includes some 1,600,000 distinct CDR3 sequences, under 35% detected once. The material sequenced was cord blood. The receptors here all came from a newborn girl in good health.

This sequence joins TRBV21-1 and TRBJ1-2; TRBD1 is taken as the D call from the table, unchecked against the DNA. TRBV21-1 is listed as a pseudogene. The CDR3 is 17 amino acids. CDR3 DNA: TGTGCCAGCAGCCCGGGAAAAGAGTCAGACGCTAACTATGGCTACACCTTC. It specifies CASSPGKESDANYGYTF.

The chain uses TRBV28 and TRBJ2-2; D may be TRBD1 (6 bases). V lost 3 bases and J lost 7, with 18 bases in between. This CDR3 is 16 amino acids long. CDR1 is MDHEN, CDR2 SYDVKM, per germline. In DNA, the CDR3 is TGTGCCAGCAGTTTCCCTAAACAGGGTAGGGGCGGGGAGCTGTTTTTT. Residues: CASSFPKQGRGGELFF.

This clonotype has a count of ten or more. The V and J genes are TRBV27 and TRBJ2-5; the D is unclear. V was shortened by 5 bases and J by 7 bases, with 14 bases between the two germline ends. This CDR3 has 13 amino acids. CDR1 and CDR2 (germline): MNHEY, SMNVEV (reference sequence). The chain's CDR3 is CASSVREVTTQYF. For the CDR3, the DNA is TGTGCCAGCAGTGTCCGAGAGGTTACGACCCAGTACTTC.

As to this clonotype: Given a much more abundant clone one base away, this may be a read error. V usage is TRBV28 and J usage is TRBJ2-5; D not resolved. The germline V gene has CDR1 MDHEN and CDR2 SYDVKM. The CDR3 length is 14 residues. The CDR3 is CASSLLGRQETRYF. In nucleotides, the CDR3 is TGTGCCAGCAGTTTATTAGGGCGACAAGAGACCCGGTACTTC.

The V call is TRBV4-2, the J call TRBJ2-1; D is ambiguous. CDR3 length: 15 residues. V shed 0 bases and J shed 7 bases, with 13 bases lying between them. Germline V gene sequence: CDR1 LGHNA, CDR2 YNFKEQ. The CDR3 sequence: CASSQEFRATNEQFF. DNA for the CDR3: TGTGCCAGCAGCCAAGAGTTCCGGGCAACGAATGAGCAGTTCTTC.

This clonotype was counted between two and nine times. The chain couples TRBV6-1 to TRBJ2-3; D ambiguous. CDR1 is MNHNS, CDR2 SASEGT, per germline. V was trimmed by 3 bases and J by 2 bases, leaving 12 bases between them. The CDR3 length is 15 residues. The CDR3 bases are TGTGCCAGCAGTGATGCCACGGCGGCCACAGATACGCAGTATTTT. Translation: CASSDATAATDTQYF.

This clonotype occurred once. The chain is built from TRBV3-1 and TRBJ2-1; D perhaps matches TRBD2 (6 bases). Germline CDR1 and CDR2: LGHDT and YNNKEL (reference sequence). This CDR3 is built from 15 residues. The V gene lost 4 bases and the J gene lost 5 bases, with 15 bases spanning the gap. CDR3 in DNA: TGTGCCAGCAGCCGTCCCGGGACTGTTCACAATGAGCAGTTCTTC. Its translation is CASSRPGTVHNEQFF.

The chain recombines TRBV4-2 with TRBJ2-7; TRBD2 aligns across 11 bases. After removal of 1 base from V and 5 bases from J, the junction contained 7 bases not matched to a gene. The CDR3 extends over 16 amino acids. The germline CDR1 and CDR2 sequences are LGHNA and YNFKEQ. The CDR3 protein is CASSQVLLAGVDEQYF. The CDR3 DNA follows: TGTGCCAGCAGCCAAGTGCTACTAGCGGGAGTTGACGAGCAGTACTTC.

A few counts support this clonotype. The chain combines TRBV28 with TRBJ2-7; TRBD2 matches 9 bases. The CDR3 is made up of 14 amino acids. Trimming took 7 bases from V and 6 from J; bases not matched to a gene: 10. CDR1 is MDHEN and CDR2 is SYDVKM in the germline V gene. The CDR3 DNA follows: TGTGCCAGCATAAGGGCGGGAGGGGCATTCGAGCAGTACTTC. Protein: CASIRAGGAFEQYF.

Only a few counts were recorded for this clonotype. The rearrangement links TRBV10-3 to TRBJ2-7, with D possibly being TRBD2 (7 bases). The CDR3 covers 15 residues. The V end lost 0 bases, the J end lost 3 bases, and 12 bases lay between the germline ends. Germline CDR1 reads ENHRY; CDR2 reads SYGVKD. Here the CDR3 reads CAISESGGGGYEQYF. The CDR3 coding sequence is TGTGCCATCAGTGAGTCAGGCGGGGGCGGCTACGAGCAGTACTTC.

In this sample, this clonotype turned up a few times. The chain links TRBV6-5 to TRBJ1-2, with 8 bases identical to TRBD1. Germline CDR1 and CDR2: MNHEY and SVGAGI. This CDR3 region has 13 residues. J was trimmed by 6 bases and V by 2 bases; bases with no gene match: 2. CDR3 bases: TGTGCCAGCAGTTACGCAGGGGGCGATGGCTACACCTTC. Amino acids: CASSYAGGDGYTF.

This clonotype was observed a few times. J is TRBJ2-1 and V is TRBV20-1; possibly TRBD2 for D (6 bases). The CDR3 is 18 residues long. Trimming stripped 0 bases from V and 2 bases from J, with 20 bases between. Germline CDR1 DFQATT, CDR2 SNEGSKA (reference sequence). This CDR3 reads CSARDLHGGGAPYNEQFF. The CDR3 bases are TGCAGTGCTAGAGATCTGCATGGGGGAGGCGCCCCCTACAATGAGCAGTTCTTC.

In its sample, this clonotype was seen a few times. The chain recombines TRBV28 with TRBJ2-3; 9 bases align to TRBD1. This CDR3 has 13 residues. Germline V gene sequence: CDR1 MDHEN, CDR2 SYDVKM. The J segment lost 6 bases and the V segment lost 7 bases, leaving 5 bases of the junction unmatched. For the CDR3, the DNA is TGTGCCAGCACCATGACAGGGGGTGATACGCAGTATTTT. Its translation is CASTMTGGDTQYF.

This clonotype was detected many times. This sequence joins TRBV29-1 and TRBJ2-1, with TRBD1 as a possible D gene (6 bases). The V gene lost 2 bases and the J gene lost 3 bases, with 8 bases spanning the gap. Germline assignment: CDR1 SQVTM and CDR2 ANQGSEA. The CDR3 runs to 13 residues. In DNA form, the CDR3 reads TGCAGCGTTGAACCCAGGGGCTACAATGAGCAGTTCTTC. Protein sequence: CSVEPRGYNEQFF.

The chain has TRBV28 and TRBJ2-4, with D hard to call. Gene TRBJ2-7 matches the end of the DNA better, so the J call may be wrong. Per germline, CDR1 MDHEN and CDR2 SYDVKM. The length of the CDR3 is 14 residues. The CDR3 reads CASSSPGSIYEQYF. DNA for the CDR3: TGTGCCAGCAGTTCCCCTGGTTCCATCTACGAGCAGTACTTC.

The genes are TRBV12-3 or TRBV12-4 and TRBJ1-1, with 9 bases aligning to TRBD1. This CDR3 is 14 amino acids long. V trimming: 5 bases; J trimming: 4 bases; junction bases outside the gene matches: 5. The CDR3 sequence is CASSPRTGVTEAFF. The CDR3 nucleotides read TGTGCCAGCAGTCCCCGGACAGGGGTCACTGAAGCTTTCTTT.

This chain links TRBV6-8 with TRBJ1-5; possible D gene TRBD1, 5 bases. V shed 10 bases and J shed 7 bases, with 20 bases lying between them. Germline CDR1 is MNHGY and CDR2 is SAAAGT. This CDR3 region has 14 residues. The CDR3 is CATPGRAKGQPQHF. The CDR3 nucleotides read TGTGCCACCCCGGGACGGGCCAAGGGACAGCCCCAGCATTTT.